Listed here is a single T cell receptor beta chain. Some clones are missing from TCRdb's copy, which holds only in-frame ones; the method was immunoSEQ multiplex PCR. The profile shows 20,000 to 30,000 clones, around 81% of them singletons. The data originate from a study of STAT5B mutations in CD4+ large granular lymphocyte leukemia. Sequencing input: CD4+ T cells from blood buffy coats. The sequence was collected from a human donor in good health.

CDR3 protein: CASSPIGQGSPLHF. CDR3 DNA sequence: TGTGCCAGCAGCCCTATAGGACAGGGCTCACCCCTCCACTTT. The chain combines TRBV7-8 with TRBJ1-6, with 8 bases matching TRBD1. This CDR3 has 14 residues. The V and J ends lost 5 bases and 10 bases, in that order; junction bases with no gene match: 7. Germline CDR1 is SGHVS and CDR2 is FQNEAQ.